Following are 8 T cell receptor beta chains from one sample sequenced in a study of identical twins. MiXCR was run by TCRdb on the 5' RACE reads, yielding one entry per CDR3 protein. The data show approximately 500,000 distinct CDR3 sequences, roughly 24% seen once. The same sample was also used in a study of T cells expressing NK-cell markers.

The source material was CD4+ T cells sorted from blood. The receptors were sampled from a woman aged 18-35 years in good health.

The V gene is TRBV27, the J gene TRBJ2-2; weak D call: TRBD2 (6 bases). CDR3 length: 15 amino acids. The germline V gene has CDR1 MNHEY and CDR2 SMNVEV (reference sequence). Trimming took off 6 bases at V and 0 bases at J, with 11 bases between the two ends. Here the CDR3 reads CASRLSGANTGELFF. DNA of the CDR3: TGTGCCAGCAGACTTTCGGGGGCGAACACCGGGGAGCTGTTTTTT.

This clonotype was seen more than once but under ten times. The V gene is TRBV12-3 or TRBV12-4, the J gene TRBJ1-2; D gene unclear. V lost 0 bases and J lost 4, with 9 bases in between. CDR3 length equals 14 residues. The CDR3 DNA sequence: TGTGCCAGCAGTTTAGCCCCGGCCTCCTATGGCTACACCTTC. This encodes CASSLAPASYGYTF.

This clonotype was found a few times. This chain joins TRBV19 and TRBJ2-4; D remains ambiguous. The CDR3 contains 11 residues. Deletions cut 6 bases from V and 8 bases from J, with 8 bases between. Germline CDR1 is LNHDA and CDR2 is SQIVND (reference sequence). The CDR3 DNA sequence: TGTGCCAGTAGAGCCGTGCACATTCAGTACTTC. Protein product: CASRAVHIQYF.

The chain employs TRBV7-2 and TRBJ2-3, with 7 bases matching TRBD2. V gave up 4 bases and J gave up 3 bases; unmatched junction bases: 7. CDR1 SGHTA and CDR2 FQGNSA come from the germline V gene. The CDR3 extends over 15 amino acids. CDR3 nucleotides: TGTGCCAGCAGCTCGCCGGGACTATCTACAGATACGCAGTATTTT. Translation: CASSSPGLSTDTQYF.

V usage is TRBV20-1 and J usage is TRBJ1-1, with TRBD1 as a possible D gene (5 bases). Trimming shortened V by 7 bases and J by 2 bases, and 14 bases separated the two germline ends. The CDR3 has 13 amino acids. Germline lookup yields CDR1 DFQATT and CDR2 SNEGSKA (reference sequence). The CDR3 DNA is TGCAGTGAAGGGACGCTGGGAAACACTGAAGCTTTCTTT. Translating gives CSEGTLGNTEAFF.

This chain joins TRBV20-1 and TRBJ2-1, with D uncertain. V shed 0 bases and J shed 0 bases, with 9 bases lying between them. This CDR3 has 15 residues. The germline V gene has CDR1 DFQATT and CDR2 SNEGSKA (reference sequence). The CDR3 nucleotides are TGCAGTGCTAGAGATGAGAGGTACTCCTACAATGAGCAGTTCTTC. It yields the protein CSARDERYSYNEQFF.

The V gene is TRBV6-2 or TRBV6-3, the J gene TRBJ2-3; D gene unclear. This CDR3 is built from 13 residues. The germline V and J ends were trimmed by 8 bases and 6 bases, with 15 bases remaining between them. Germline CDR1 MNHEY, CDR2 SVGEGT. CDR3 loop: CASRWSLRDTQYF. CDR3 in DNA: TGTGCCAGCCGTTGGAGCCTTCGGGATACGCAGTATTTT.

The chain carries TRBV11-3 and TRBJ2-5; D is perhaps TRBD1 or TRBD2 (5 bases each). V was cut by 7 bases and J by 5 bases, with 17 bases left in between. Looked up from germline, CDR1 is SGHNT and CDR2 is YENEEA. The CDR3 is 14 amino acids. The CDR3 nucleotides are TGTGCCAGCACCTCCCCATCGGGGCGGGAGACCCAGTACTTC. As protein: CASTSPSGRETQYF. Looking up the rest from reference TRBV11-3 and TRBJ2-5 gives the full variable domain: EAGVVQSPRYKIIEKKQPVAFWCNPISGHNTLYWYLQNLGQGPELLIRYENEEAVDDSQLPKDRFSAERLKGVDSTLKIQPAELGDSAVYLCASTSPSGRETQYFGPGTRLLVL.